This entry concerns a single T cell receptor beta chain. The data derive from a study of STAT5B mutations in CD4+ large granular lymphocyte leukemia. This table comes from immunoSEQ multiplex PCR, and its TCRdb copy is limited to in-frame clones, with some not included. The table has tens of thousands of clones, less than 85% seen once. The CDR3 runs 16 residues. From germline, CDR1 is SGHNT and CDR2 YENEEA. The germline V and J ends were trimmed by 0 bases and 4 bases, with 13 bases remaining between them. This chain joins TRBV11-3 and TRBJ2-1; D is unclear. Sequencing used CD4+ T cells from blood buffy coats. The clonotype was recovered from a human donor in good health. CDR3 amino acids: CASSLDSNRAYNEQFF. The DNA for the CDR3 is TGTGCCAGCAGCTTAGATTCCAACAGAGCTTACAATGAGCAGTTCTTC.